Listed here are 10 T cell receptor beta chains from one sample, sequenced in a study of T cells in narcolepsy (dated by TCRdb to 2016 to 2019). Library construction relied on the immunoSEQ multiplex PCR assay. In its TCRdb copy, this immuneACCESS table keeps in-frame sequences only and misses some clones. Where compared with another copy, unresolved V genes explain less than half of these, and the others have no known cause. Here the sample has about 40,000 clones; approximately 90% occur a single time. The ten largest clones capture roughly 1.2% of the sample. Sequencing was carried out using CD45RA- memory CD4+ T cells from PBMCs. The sample's cell subset or site, from its label and the paper: memory T cells sorted ex vivo from peripheral blood. The receptors derive from a human donor with narcolepsy.

The chain combines TRBV7-2 with TRBJ1-2, with 9 bases lining up with TRBD1. The CDR3 covers 14 residues. Germline V gene sequence: CDR1 SGHTA, CDR2 FQGNSA. V lost 5 bases to trimming and J lost 5 bases; unmatched junction nucleotides: 6. The CDR3: CASSPDRGAYGYTF. The CDR3 coding sequence is TGTGCCAGCAGCCCCGACAGGGGGGCTTATGGCTACACCTTC.

CDR3 nucleotides: TGTGCCAGCAGAAGACTCGGGCGGCCGTACTTC. This encodes CASRRLGRPYF. The gene calls are TRBV2 and TRBJ2-7; D unclear. V was clipped by 6 bases and J by 12 bases, with 15 bases between them. CDR3 length equals 11 residues. Germline V CDR1 and CDR2: SNHLY, FYNNEI.

This clone was seen only once. This chain links TRBV6-5 with TRBJ2-2; D not certain. The CDR3 extends over 14 amino acids. V was cut by 5 bases and J by 5 bases, with 12 bases left in between. Germline lookup yields CDR1 MNHEY and CDR2 SVGAGI. CDR3 region: CASSEGWFTGELFF. DNA of the CDR3: TGTGCCAGCAGTGAAGGGTGGTTTACCGGGGAGCTGTTTTTT.

The CDR3 loop reads CASSLGAYGRYF. The CDR3 DNA reads as TGTGCCAGCTCACTCGGGGCCTACGGTCGGTACTTC. The rearrangement links TRBV18 to TRBJ2-4, with D possibly called TRBD1 or TRBD2 (5 bases each). The ends were cut back, 4 bases at V and 15 bases at J, with 16 bases in the middle. The CDR3 has 12 residues. Germline V gene data show CDR1 as KGHSH and CDR2 as LQKENI.

This clone is medium-sized in the sample. V gene TRBV7-2 combines with J gene TRBJ2-1, with 8 bases fitting TRBD1. Per germline, CDR1 SGHTA and CDR2 FQGNSA. CDR3 size: 17 residues. The V gene end was trimmed by 5 bases and the J gene end by 0 bases; junction bases not matched to a gene: 9. CDR3 DNA sequence: TGTGCCAGCAGCACAGACAGGGGCGCCAGCTCCTACAATGAGCAGTTCTTC. Translated, it gives CASSTDRGASSYNEQFF.

The chain recombines TRBV18 with TRBJ2-7; D is possibly TRBD2 (5 bases). Trimming cost V 3 bases and J 6 bases, with 15 bases left between them. The CDR3 loop spans 14 amino acids. From germline, CDR1 is KGHSH and CDR2 LQKENI. CDR3 nucleotide sequence: TGTGCCAGCTCACCCGGGCCCTCACTAGGCGAGCAGTACTTC. Its protein product is CASSPGPSLGEQYF.

The rearrangement links TRBV7-9 to TRBJ1-1; D is perhaps TRBD1 (6 bases). V was clipped by 0 bases and J by 5 bases, with 13 bases between them. The germline CDR1 and CDR2 sequences are SEHNR and FQNEAQ (reference sequence). This CDR3 is built from 15 residues. The CDR3 protein is CASSLAQGTSTEAFF. CDR3 bases: TGTGCCAGCAGCTTAGCGCAAGGGACAAGTACTGAAGCTTTCTTT.

The chain is built from TRBV4-2 and TRBJ2-1, with D tentatively TRBD2 (5 bases). CDR3 length equals 15 residues. Germline V gene data show CDR1 as LGHNA and CDR2 as YNFKEQ. V was shortened by 0 bases and J by 7 bases, with 13 bases between the two germline ends. The CDR3 DNA follows: TGTGCCAGCAGCCAAGATATGCCTAGCCGGAATGAGCAGTTCTTC. Translation: CASSQDMPSRNEQFF.

The chain recombines TRBV11-2 with TRBJ2-5, with TRBD2 as a possible D gene (6 bases). This CDR3 comprises 17 residues. V lost 5 bases and J lost 5, with 24 bases in between. CDR1 and CDR2 (germline): SGHAT, FQNNGV. The CDR3 bases are TGTGCCAGCAGCCAAGGCCTTAGGAGGGACCTGGTGGAGACCCAGTACTTC. The encoded protein is CASSQGLRRDLVETQYF. The complete variable domain, with remaining parts taken from reference TRBV11-2 and TRBJ2-5, reads EAGVAQSPRYKIIEKRQSVAFWCNPISGHATLYWYQQILGQGPKLLIQFQNNGVVDDSQLPKDRFSAERLKGVDSTLKIQPAKLEDSAVYLCASSQGLRRDLVETQYFGPGTRLLVL.

V usage is TRBV5-6 and J usage is TRBJ2-4; 7 bases are a match to TRBD2. The CDR3 consists of 16 residues. Germline V gene lookup returns CDR1 SGHDT and CDR2 YYEEEE. V was pared by 2 bases and J by 4 bases, with 9 bases of the junction left unmatched. In DNA form, the CDR3 reads TGTGCCAGCAGCTTCGTTACGGGAGGCGGGAAAAACATTCAGTACTTC. This translates into CASSFVTGGGKNIQYF.